The sequence of this TCR beta chain was determined in a study of control samples from healthy donors and cancer patients. Germline V lookup: CDR1 SGHNT, CDR2 YYREEE (reference sequence). CDR3 length: 12 amino acids. The trim removed 2 bases at V and 8 bases at J, leaving 3 bases unmatched. Here immunoSEQ multiplex PCR was the method, and the copy in TCRdb shows in-frame clones only, minus some. The table includes approximately 160,000 clones, 94% detected once. The chain uses TRBV5-4 and TRBJ2-5; 7 positions match TRBD1. This receptor was identified in a young woman in good health. The sample was blood. The CDR3 nucleotides read TGTGCCAGCAGCTTCCAGGGGGTTACCCAGTACTTC. Translation gives CASSFQGVTQYF. Filled out from reference TRBV5-4 and TRBJ2-5, the complete variable domain reads ETGVTQSPTHLIKTRGQQVTLRCSSQSGHNTVSWYQQALGQGPQFIFQYYREEENGRGNFPPRFSGLQFPNYSSELNVNALELDDSALYLCASSFQGVTQYFGPGTRLLVL.